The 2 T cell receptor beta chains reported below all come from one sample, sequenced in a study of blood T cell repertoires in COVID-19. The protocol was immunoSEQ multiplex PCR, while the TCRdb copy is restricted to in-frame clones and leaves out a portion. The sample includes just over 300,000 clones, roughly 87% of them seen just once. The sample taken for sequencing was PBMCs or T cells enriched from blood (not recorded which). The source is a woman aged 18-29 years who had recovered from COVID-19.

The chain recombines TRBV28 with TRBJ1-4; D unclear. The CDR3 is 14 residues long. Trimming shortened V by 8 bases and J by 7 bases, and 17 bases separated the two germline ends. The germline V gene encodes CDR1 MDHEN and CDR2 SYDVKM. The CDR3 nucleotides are TGTGCCAGCCTGGCCCGCAAAACCAGTGAAAAACTGTTTTTT. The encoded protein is CASLARKTSEKLFF. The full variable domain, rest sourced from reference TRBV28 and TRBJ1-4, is DVKVTQSSRYLVKRTGEKVFLECVQDMDHENMFWYRQDPGLGLRLIYFSYDVKMKEKGDIPEGYSVSREKKERFSLILESASTNQTSMYLCASLARKTSEKLFFGSGTQLSVL.

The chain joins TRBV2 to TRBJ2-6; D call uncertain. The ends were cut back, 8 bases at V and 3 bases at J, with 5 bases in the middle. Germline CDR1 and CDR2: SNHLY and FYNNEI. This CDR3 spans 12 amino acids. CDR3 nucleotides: TGTGCCAGCGGTAGTGGGGCCAACGTCCTGACTTTC. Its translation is CASGSGANVLTF.